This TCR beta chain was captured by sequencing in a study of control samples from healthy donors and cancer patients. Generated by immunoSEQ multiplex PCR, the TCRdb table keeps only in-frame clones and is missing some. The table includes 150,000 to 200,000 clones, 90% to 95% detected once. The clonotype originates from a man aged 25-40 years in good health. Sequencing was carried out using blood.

CDR3 DNA: TGTGCCAGCATAGGGTCCTACGAGCAGTACTTC. Amino acid sequence: CASIGSYEQYF. The chain recombines TRBV28 with TRBJ2-7; no firm D call. Trimming took 7 bases from V and 1 from J, leaving 5 bases between them. The CDR3 is made up of 11 amino acids. Looked up from germline, CDR1 is MDHEN and CDR2 is SYDVKM.